This TCR beta chain emerged from a study of control samples from healthy donors and cancer patients. TCRdb keeps only in-frame clones here, not all; method: immunoSEQ multiplex PCR. The repertoire holds some 140,000 clones, 80% to 95% seen once, with approximately 10% in the top ten. The sequenced material came from blood. The receptor's source is a man aged 25 to 40 in good health.

This CDR3 is CAISESAHSPLHF. CDR3 sequence (DNA): TGTGCCATCAGTGAGTCAGCCCATTCACCCCTCCACTTT. The chain has TRBV10-3 and TRBJ1-6; D ambiguous. Germline loops: CDR1 ENHRY, CDR2 SYGVKD. Trimming pared 0 bases from V and 8 bases from J, leaving 5 bases between. The CDR3 contains 13 residues.